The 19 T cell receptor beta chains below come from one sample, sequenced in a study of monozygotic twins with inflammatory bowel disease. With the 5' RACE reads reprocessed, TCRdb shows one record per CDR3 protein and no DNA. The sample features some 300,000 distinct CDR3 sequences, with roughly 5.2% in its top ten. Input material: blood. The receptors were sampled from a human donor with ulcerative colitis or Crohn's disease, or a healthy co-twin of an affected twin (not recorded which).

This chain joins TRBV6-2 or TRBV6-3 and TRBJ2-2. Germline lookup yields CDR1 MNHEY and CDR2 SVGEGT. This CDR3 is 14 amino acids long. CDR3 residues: CASRVRRSTGELFF.

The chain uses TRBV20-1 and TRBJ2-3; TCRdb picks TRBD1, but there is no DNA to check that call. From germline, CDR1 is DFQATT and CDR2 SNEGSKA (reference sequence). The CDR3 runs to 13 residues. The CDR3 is CSAIQGLTDTQYF.

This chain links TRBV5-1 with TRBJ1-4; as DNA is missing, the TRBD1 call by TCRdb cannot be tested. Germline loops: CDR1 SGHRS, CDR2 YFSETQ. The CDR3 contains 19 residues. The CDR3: CASSLVSWTGHATNEKLFF.

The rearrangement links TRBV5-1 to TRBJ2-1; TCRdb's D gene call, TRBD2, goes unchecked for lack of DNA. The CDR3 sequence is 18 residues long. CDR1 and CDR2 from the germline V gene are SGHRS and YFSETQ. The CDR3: CASSPGGGSGRHYNEQFF.

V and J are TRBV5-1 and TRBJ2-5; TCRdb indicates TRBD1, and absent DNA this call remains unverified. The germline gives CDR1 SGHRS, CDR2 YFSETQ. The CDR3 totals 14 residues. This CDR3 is CASSLGDRGETQYF.

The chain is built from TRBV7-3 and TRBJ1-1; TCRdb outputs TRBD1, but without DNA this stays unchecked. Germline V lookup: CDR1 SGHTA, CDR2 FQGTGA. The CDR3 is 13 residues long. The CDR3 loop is CASSEASGAQAFF.

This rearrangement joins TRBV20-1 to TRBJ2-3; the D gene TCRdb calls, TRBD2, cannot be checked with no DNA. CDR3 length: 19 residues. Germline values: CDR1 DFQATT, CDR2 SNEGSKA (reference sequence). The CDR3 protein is CSARPINGLAGVTGDTQYF.

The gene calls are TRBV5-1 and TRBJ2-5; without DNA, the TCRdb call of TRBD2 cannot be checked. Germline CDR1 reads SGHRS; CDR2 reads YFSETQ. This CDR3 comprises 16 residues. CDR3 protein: CASSLPRLAGAETQYF.

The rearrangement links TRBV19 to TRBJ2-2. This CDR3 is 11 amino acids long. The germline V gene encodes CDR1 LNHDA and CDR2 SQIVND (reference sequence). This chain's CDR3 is CASSVGRELFF.

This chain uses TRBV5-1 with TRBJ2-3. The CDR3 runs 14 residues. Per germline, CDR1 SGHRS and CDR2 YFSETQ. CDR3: CASSLDGVADTQYF.

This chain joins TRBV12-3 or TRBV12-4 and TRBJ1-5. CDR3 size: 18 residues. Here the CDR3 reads CASSFTRGRSRGDQPQHF.

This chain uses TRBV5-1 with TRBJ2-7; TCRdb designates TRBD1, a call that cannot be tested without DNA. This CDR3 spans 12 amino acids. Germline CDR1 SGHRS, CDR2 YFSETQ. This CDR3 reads CASSSDRDEQYF.

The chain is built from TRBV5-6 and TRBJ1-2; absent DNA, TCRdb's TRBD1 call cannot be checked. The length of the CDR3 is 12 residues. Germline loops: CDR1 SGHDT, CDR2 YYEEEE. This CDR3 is CASSQQGNGYTF.

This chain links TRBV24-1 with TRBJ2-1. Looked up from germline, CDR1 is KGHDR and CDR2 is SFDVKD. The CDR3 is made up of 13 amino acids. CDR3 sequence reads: CATSDPGYNEQFF.

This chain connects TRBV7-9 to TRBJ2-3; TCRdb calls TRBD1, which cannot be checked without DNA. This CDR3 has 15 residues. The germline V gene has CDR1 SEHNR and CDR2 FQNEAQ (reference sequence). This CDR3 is CGSSIDRGPTDTQYF.

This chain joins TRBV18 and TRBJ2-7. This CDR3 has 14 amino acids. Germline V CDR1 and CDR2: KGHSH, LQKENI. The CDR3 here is CASSPSTSTYEQYF.

CDR3: CASSPSGGPSTQYF. This sequence joins TRBV18 and TRBJ2-3; the TRBD2 assignment by TCRdb is unverifiable without DNA. Germline V gene lookup returns CDR1 KGHSH and CDR2 LQKENI. CDR3 length equals 14 residues.

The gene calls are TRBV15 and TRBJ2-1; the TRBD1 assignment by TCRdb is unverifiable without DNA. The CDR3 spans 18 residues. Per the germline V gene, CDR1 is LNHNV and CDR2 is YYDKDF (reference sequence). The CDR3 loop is CATSRAAGGASSYNEQFF.

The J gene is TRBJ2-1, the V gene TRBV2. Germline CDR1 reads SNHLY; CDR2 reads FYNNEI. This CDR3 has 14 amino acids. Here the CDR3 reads CASSEGSSYNEQFF.